The 21 T cell receptor beta chains listed next were all sequenced from one sample in a study of CD8+ T cells in alopecia areata. Treatment described: oral pan-JAK inhibitor, 5-10 mg twice daily. Extracted from the samples, RNA was reverse transcribed into cDNA to serve as the sequencing template. Only in-frame clones appear in the TCRdb table, and some are missing; sequencing was by immunoSEQ multiplex PCR. In the table there are nearly 110,000 clones, 80% to 85% of which are singletons. The input for sequencing was CD8+ T cells sorted from blood, taken at week 24, from a patient treated with tofacitinib. These receptor sequences come from a human donor with alopecia areata.

In DNA form, the CDR3 reads TGTGCCTGGAGTGTACTCGGGGTCGAAAAACTGTTTTTT. Translating it yields CAWSVLGVEKLFF. The V gene is TRBV30, the J gene TRBJ1-4; D gene uncertain. There are 13 residues in the CDR3. V was pared by 0 bases and J by 8 bases, with 10 bases between. Germline lookup yields CDR1 GTSNPN and CDR2 SVGIG (reference sequence). The whole variable domain, filled in from reference TRBV30 and TRBJ1-4, reads SQTIHQWPATLVQPVGSPLSLECTVEGTSNPNLYWYRQAAGRGLQLLFYSVGIGQISSEVPQNLSASRPQDRQFILSSKKLLLSDSGFYLCAWSVLGVEKLFFGSGTQLSVL.

The chain employs TRBV29-1 and TRBJ2-7; 8 bases are a match to TRBD2. The CDR3 is 16 residues long. V lost 1 base and J lost 0; bases outside the gene matches: 8. The germline CDR1 and CDR2 sequences are SQVTM and ANQGSEA. CDR3 residues: CSVEGVAGPDSYEQYF. In DNA form, the CDR3 reads TGCAGCGTTGAAGGGGTAGCGGGGCCGGACTCCTACGAGCAGTACTTC.

The genes are TRBV7-2 and TRBJ2-7; 7 positions match TRBD1. V lost 5 bases, J lost 3 bases, and 7 bases stayed unmatched. Germline V gene sequence: CDR1 SGHTA, CDR2 FQGNSA. The CDR3 sequence is 14 residues long. CDR3 loop: CASSSTGALYEQYF. CDR3 sequence (DNA): TGTGCCAGCAGCAGCACAGGGGCCCTCTACGAGCAGTACTTC. Together with reference TRBV7-2 and TRBJ2-7, the CDR3 gives the full variable domain: GAGVSQSPSNKVTEKGKDVELRCDPISGHTALYWYRQSLGQGLEFLIYFQGNSAPDKSGLPSDRFSAERTGGSVSTLTIQRTQQEDSAVYLCASSSTGALYEQYFGPGTRLTVT.

Remarks on this clone: Different DNA sequences within this sample yield the same CDR3. The chain joins TRBV5-1 to TRBJ2-7; TRBD1 might be the D (5 bases). Trimming took off 0 bases at V and 4 bases at J, with 11 bases between the two ends. CDR3 length: 14 residues. Germline CDR1 SGHRS, CDR2 YFSETQ. The DNA of the CDR3 is TGCGCCAGCAGCTTGGAGGCAGGGTCTTACGAGCAGTACTTC. This encodes CASSLEAGSYEQYF.

The chain couples TRBV19 to TRBJ1-5, with D perhaps matching TRBD1 (5 bases). V lost 3 bases to trimming and J lost 7 bases, with 7 bases between them. The CDR3 runs to 12 residues. The germline V gene has CDR1 LNHDA and CDR2 SQIVND (reference sequence). Here the CDR3 reads CASSMRGQPQHF. In DNA form, the CDR3 reads TGTGCCAGTAGTATGAGGGGCCAGCCCCAGCATTTT. Full variable domain (outside the CDR3, taken from reference TRBV19 and TRBJ1-5): DGGITQSPKYLFRKEGQNVTLSCEQNLNHDAMYWYRQDPGQGLRLIYYSQIVNDFQKGDIAEGYSVSREKKESFPLTVTSAQKNPTAFYLCASSMRGQPQHFGDGTRLSIL.

The chain joins TRBV27 to TRBJ2-7; tentative D call: TRBD1 (5 bases). This CDR3 has 14 residues. The V end lost 3 bases, the J end lost 6 bases, and 15 bases lay between the germline ends. Germline V lookup: CDR1 MNHEY, CDR2 SMNVEV (reference sequence). CDR3: CASSFRQSSFEQYF. The CDR3, as DNA: TGTGCCAGCAGTTTTCGACAGAGCAGTTTCGAGCAGTACTTC.

This chain uses TRBV18 with TRBJ1-2, with 9 bases that match TRBD1. The V segment lost 3 bases and the J segment 7 bases; nucleotides outside the gene matches: 9. The CDR3 consists of 15 residues. Germline V CDR1 and CDR2: KGHSH, LQKENI. CDR3 residues: CASSPYGTGKSGYTF. The CDR3, as DNA: TGTGCCAGCTCACCGTACGGGACAGGGAAATCTGGCTACACCTTC.

This clone turned up a few times. The V call is TRBV6-5, the J call TRBJ1-4; possible D gene TRBD1, 5 bases. This CDR3 is built from 14 residues. Trimming left V 6 bases short and J 4 bases short, with 12 bases between. From germline, CDR1 is MNHEY and CDR2 SVGAGI. The CDR3: CASSSLGVNEKLFF. CDR3 DNA: TGTGCCAGCAGCTCACTGGGGGTTAATGAAAAACTGTTTTTT.

The CDR3 DNA reads TGTGCCAGCAGCGGGCGGCCCGGGGACAGCCACCCGGAGCAGTACTTC. Its protein is CASSGRPGDSHPEQYF. This sequence joins TRBV13 and TRBJ2-7; TRBD1 matches at 7 bases. Germline lookup yields CDR1 PRHDT and CDR2 FYEKMQ (reference sequence). V shed 5 bases, J shed 7 bases, and the junction held 17 bases outside the gene matches. This CDR3 has 16 residues.

This rearrangement joins TRBV29-1 to TRBJ2-3; either TRBD1 or TRBD2 may supply D (7 bases each). The CDR3 has 15 amino acids. Trimming shortened V by 7 bases and J by 3 bases, and 20 bases separated the two germline ends. CDR1 SQVTM and CDR2 ANQGSEA come from the germline V gene. The CDR3 DNA reads TGCAGCGCTGCGACAGGGAGGGGACCAACAGATACGCAGTATTTT. Its protein is CSAATGRGPTDTQYF.

J is TRBJ1-1 and V is TRBV5-6; D gene ambiguous. Germline assignment: CDR1 SGHDT and CDR2 YYEEEE. Trimming cost V 4 bases and J 6 bases, with 16 bases left between them. The CDR3 extends over 14 amino acids. CDR3 sequence reads: CASSPRPRLAEAFF. In DNA form, the CDR3 reads TGTGCCAGCAGCCCGAGACCCCGACTGGCTGAAGCTTTCTTT.

The chain has TRBV5-1 and TRBJ2-2; the D gene is possibly TRBD1 (6 bases). This CDR3 has 17 residues. V was cut by 0 bases and J by 2 bases, with 14 bases left in between. Germline values: CDR1 SGHRS, CDR2 YFSETQ. CDR3 sequence (DNA): TGCGCCAGCAGCTTGGGACAGGCCGCCTTAAACACCGGGGAGCTGTTTTTT. Its protein is CASSLGQAALNTGELFF.

V is TRBV6-6 and J is TRBJ1-1, with D tentatively TRBD1 (5 bases). There are 13 residues in the CDR3. Germline V gene lookup returns CDR1 MNHNY and CDR2 SVGAGI (reference sequence). Trimming left V 5 bases short and J 3 bases short, with 10 bases between. The CDR3 protein is CASSKRGYTEAFF. CDR3 nucleotides: TGTGCCAGCAGTAAGAGGGGTTACACTGAAGCTTTCTTT.

The chain carries TRBV10-3 and TRBJ2-7; no clear D gene. Germline CDR1 is ENHRY and CDR2 is SYGVKD. This CDR3 comprises 17 residues. V was trimmed by 0 bases and J by 0 bases, leaving 15 bases between them. For the CDR3, the DNA is TGTGCCATCAGTGAGTCGCCCGATCAGGATCTCTCCTACGAGCAGTACTTC. This sequence encodes CAISESPDQDLSYEQYF.

This clone was found once. The chain uses TRBV30 and TRBJ2-7; no reliable D call. The ends were cut back, 3 bases at V and 0 bases at J, with 6 bases in the middle. Germline assignment: CDR1 GTSNPN and CDR2 SVGIG (reference sequence). This CDR3 has 12 amino acids. The CDR3 DNA is TGTGCCTGGAGACTGCCCTCCTACGAGCAGTACTTC. Amino acids: CAWRLPSYEQYF.

V is TRBV4-3 and J is TRBJ1-2; 7 bases are a match to TRBD1. CDR1 is LGHNA and CDR2 is YSLEER in the germline V gene. Losses at the gene ends were 0 bases for V and 8 bases for J; bases not matched to a gene: 12. This CDR3 has 16 residues. The CDR3 region has the DNA TGCGCCAGCAGCCAAGATCTAGGGGGCGGCACCGGGGGCTACACCTTC. This encodes CASSQDLGGGTGGYTF.

J is TRBJ2-7 and V is TRBV19, with D unclear. The V gene's germline CDR1 is LNHDA and CDR2 SQIVND (reference sequence). There are 16 residues in the CDR3. V lost 3 bases and J 2 bases, leaving 17 bases between the germline ends. The CDR3 loop reads CASSIRPDILTYEQYF. The CDR3 coding sequence is TGTGCCAGTAGTATCAGACCCGATATCCTTACCTACGAGCAGTACTTC.

The V gene is TRBV5-6, the J gene TRBJ2-3; tentative D call: TRBD1 (6 bases). The CDR3 loop spans 16 amino acids. Between the trimmed V and J ends, which lost 4 bases and 2 bases, there was a span of 17 bases. The germline gives CDR1 SGHDT, CDR2 YYEEEE. In nucleotides, the CDR3 is TGTGCCAGCAGCACCCCAGGGGTAGGGGACACAGATACGCAGTATTTT. It translates to CASSTPGVGDTDTQYF.

The gene calls are TRBV19 and TRBJ1-2; 8 bases are shared with TRBD1. The J segment lost 4 bases and the V segment lost 5 bases, leaving 9 bases of the junction unmatched. This CDR3 has 15 residues. Germline V CDR1 and CDR2: LNHDA, SQIVND (reference sequence). The chain's CDR3 is CASSPGPGGVYGYTF. The CDR3 DNA is TGTGCCAGTAGTCCTGGGCCAGGGGGCGTCTATGGCTACACCTTC.

The chain uses TRBV7-9 and TRBJ2-7; TRBD1 is a possible D gene (5 bases). CDR1 SEHNR and CDR2 FQNEAQ come from the germline V gene (reference sequence). V lost 5 bases and J lost 7, with 15 bases in between. The CDR3 length is 13 residues. CDR3 sequence (DNA): TGTGCCAGCAGCCCAGGGTCTGTGTGGGAGCAGTACTTC. Its protein product is CASSPGSVWEQYF.

The CDR3 DNA sequence: TGTGCCAGCAGTGAAGGACCCTCCTATGGCTACACCTTC. Its translation: CASSEGPSYGYTF. The rearrangement uses TRBV6-1 and TRBJ1-2; D unclear. V was trimmed by 1 base and J by 4 bases, leaving 7 bases between them. This CDR3 has 13 amino acids. CDR1 is MNHNS, CDR2 SASEGT, per germline.